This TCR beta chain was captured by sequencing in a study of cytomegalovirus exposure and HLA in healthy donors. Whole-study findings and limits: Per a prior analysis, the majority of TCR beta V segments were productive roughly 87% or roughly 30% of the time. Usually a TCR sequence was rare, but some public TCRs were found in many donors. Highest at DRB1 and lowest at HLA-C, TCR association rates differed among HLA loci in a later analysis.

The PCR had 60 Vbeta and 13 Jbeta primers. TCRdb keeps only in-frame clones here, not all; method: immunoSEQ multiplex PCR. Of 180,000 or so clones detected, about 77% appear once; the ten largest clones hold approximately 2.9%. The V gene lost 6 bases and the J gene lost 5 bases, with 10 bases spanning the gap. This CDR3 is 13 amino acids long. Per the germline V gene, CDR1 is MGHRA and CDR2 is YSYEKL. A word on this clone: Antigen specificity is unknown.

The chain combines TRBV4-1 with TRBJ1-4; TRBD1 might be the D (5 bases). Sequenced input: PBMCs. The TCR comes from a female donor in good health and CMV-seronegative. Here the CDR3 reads CASREGANEKLFF. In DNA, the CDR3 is TGCGCCAGCAGGGAAGGGGCAAATGAAAAACTGTTTTTT.